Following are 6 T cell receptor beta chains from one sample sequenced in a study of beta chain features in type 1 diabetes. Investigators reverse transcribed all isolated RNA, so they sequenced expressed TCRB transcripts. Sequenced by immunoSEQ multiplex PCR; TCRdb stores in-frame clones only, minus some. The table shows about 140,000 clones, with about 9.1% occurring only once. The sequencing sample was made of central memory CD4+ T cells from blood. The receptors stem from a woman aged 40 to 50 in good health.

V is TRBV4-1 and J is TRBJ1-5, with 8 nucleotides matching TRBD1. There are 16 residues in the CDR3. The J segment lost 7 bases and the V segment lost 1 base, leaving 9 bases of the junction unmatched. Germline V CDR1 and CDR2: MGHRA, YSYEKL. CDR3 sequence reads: CASSQGLTGGLQPQHF. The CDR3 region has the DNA TGCGCCAGCAGCCAAGGGCTAACAGGGGGACTACAGCCCCAGCATTTT.

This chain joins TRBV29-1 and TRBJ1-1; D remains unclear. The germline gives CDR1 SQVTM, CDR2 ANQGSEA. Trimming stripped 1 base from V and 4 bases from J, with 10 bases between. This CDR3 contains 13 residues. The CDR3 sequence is CSVEVGGITEAFF. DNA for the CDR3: TGCAGCGTTGAAGTTGGAGGGATCACTGAAGCTTTCTTT.

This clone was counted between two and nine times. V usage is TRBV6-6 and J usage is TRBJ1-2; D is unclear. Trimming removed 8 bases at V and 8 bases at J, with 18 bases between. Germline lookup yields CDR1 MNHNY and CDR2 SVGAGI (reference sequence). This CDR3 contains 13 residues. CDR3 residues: CASGTGELWGYTF. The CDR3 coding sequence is TGTGCCAGCGGTACCGGGGAGCTCTGGGGCTACACCTTC.

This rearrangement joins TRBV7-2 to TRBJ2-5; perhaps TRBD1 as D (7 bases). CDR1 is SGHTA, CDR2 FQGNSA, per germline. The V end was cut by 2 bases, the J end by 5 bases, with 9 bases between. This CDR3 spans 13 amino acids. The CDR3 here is CASSLPGGETQYF. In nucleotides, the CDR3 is TGTGCCAGCAGCTTACCAGGGGGGGAGACCCAGTACTTC.

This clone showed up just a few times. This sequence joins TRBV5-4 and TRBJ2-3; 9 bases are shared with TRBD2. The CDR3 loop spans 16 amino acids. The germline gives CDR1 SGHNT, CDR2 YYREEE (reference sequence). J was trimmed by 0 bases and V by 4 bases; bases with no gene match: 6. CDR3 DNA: TGTGCCAGCAGCCGCCTAGCGGGGACTAGCACAGATACGCAGTATTTT. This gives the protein CASSRLAGTSTDTQYF. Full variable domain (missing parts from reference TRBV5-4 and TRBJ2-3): ETGVTQSPTHLIKTRGQQVTLRCSSQSGHNTVSWYQQALGQGPQFIFQYYREEENGRGNFPPRFSGLQFPNYSSELNVNALELDDSALYLCASSRLAGTSTDTQYFGPGTRLTVL.

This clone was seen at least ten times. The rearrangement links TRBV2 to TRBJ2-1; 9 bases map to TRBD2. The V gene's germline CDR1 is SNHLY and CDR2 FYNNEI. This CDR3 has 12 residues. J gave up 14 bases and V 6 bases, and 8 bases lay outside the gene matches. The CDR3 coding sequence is TGTGCCAGCAGACCCAGCGGGGGGCTTAAGTTCTTC. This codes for CASRPSGGLKFF.